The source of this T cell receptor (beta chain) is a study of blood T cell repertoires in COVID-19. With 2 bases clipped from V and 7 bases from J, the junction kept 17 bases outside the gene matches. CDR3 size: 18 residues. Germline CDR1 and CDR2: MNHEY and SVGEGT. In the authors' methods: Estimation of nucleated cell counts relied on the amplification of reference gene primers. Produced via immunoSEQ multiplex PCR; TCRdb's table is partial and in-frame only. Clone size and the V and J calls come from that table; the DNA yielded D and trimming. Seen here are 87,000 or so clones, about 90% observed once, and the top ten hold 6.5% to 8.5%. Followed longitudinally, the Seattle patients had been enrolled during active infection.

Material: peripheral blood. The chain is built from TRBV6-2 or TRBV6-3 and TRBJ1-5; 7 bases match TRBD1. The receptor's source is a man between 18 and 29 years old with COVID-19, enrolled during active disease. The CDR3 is CASSYGRGQRLARQPQHF. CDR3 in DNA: TGTGCCAGCAGTTACGGTCGGGGACAGAGGCTTGCCAGGCAGCCCCAGCATTTT.